This T cell receptor beta chain was identified during a study of CXCR3-negative and CXCR3-positive naive CD8 T cells. Background on the study: Every library held about 1.5 +/- 0.3 million TRB reads, and the total came to around 140 million.

The length of the CDR3 is 11 residues. CDR1 is SGHVS and CDR2 is FNYEAQ in the germline V gene. In the case of this clonotype: What it binds is not known.

Preparation of TRB cDNA libraries relied on 5' RACE carrying UMI labels. TCRdb processed the 5' RACE reads again and assigns one entry to each CDR3 protein, with no DNA. Its table records more than 80,000 distinct CDR3 sequences. Study-wide results and caveats: Both of the naive subsets showed about the same high diversity, but memory CD8+ cells had much less. CXCR3-positive naive cells had TRB CDR3s that were more hydrophobic than CXCR3-negative naive cells had.

Specimen: naive CXCR3+ CD8+ T cells from blood. The subset is: CD45RO-CCR7+CD27+CD95- naive CD8+ T cells expressing CXCR3 (TNR3+). The gene calls are TRBV7-6 and TRBJ2-2. The sequence was obtained from a human donor in good health. Some clones in this sample may be carry-over from other donors' samples. The CDR3 region is CASSSTGELFF. Drawing the rest from reference TRBV7-6 and TRBJ2-2, the complete variable domain is GAGVSQSPRYKVTKRGQDVALRCDPISGHVSLYWYRQALGQGPEFLTYFNYEAQQDKSGLPNDRFSAERPEGSISTLTIQRTEQRDSAMYRCASSSTGELFFGEGSRLTVL.